This TCR beta chain was observed in a study of T cell responses to AZD1222 COVID-19 vaccine. With regard to this clone: No antigen is known for it.

Sequencing was performed with immunoSEQ multiplex PCR; in TCRdb, only in-frame clones are kept and a portion is missing. The sample shows about 91,000 clones, roughly 84% of them seen only once. Study results and caveats: Just a handful of people given AZD1222 tested seropositive at baseline. There were mostly white British donors and more females than males, and clonal diversity was possibly underestimated. Regions 160-218 and 743-854 dominated among vaccine-associated CD4 TCRs spanning spike. Nearly half of spike-specific TCRs reportedly go after variant regions that carry no mutations.

Sequences were derived from peripheral blood, sampled on day 0 of AZD1222 vaccination. The TCR was taken from an adult in good health.

The CDR3 coding sequence is TGTGCCAGCAGCTTGGCCCTTCCGGGGCCGAACACTGAAGCTTTCTTT. It yields the protein CASSLALPGPNTEAFF. The chain uses TRBV5-4 and TRBJ1-1; D is possibly TRBD1 (5 bases). The germline gives CDR1 SGHNT, CDR2 YYREEE (reference sequence). V dropped 0 bases and J dropped 1 base, with 13 bases sitting between them. The CDR3 extends over 16 amino acids. The full variable domain, in which reference TRBV5-4 and TRBJ1-1 provide the parts outside the CDR3, is ETGVTQSPTHLIKTRGQQVTLRCSSQSGHNTVSWYQQALGQGPQFIFQYYREEENGRGNFPPRFSGLQFPNYSSELNVNALELDDSALYLCASSLALPGPNTEAFFGQGTRLTVV.